Each of the 19 T cell receptor beta chains below was sequenced from the same sample in a study of patients and donors after allogeneic stem cell transplantation. TCRdb ran MiXCR on the RT-PCR reads and lists one entry per CDR3 protein. The sample lists some 160,000 distinct CDR3 sequences, approximately 22% occurring once. The source material was blood, either unsorted or a sorted T cell fraction (not recorded which). Every receptor here comes from a human donor who was either an allogeneic HSCT recipient or a stem cell or donor lymphocyte infusion donor (not recorded which). It is not recorded whose cells these are; they may come from a transplant donor.

The chain is built from TRBV12-3 or TRBV12-4 and TRBJ1-6; 9 bases match TRBD1. The CDR3 is made up of 16 amino acids. Trimming took 2 bases from V and 7 from J; bases not matched to a gene: 6. The CDR3 nucleotides read TGTGCCAGCAGTTTAAGGGGACAGGGAGACAATTCACCCCTCCACTTT. Protein sequence: CASSLRGQGDNSPLHF.

There are a few counts of this clonotype. The chain combines TRBV12-3 or TRBV12-4 with TRBJ1-1; D unclear. The CDR3 is 14 residues long. Trimming pared 6 bases from V and 3 bases from J, leaving 14 bases between. The CDR3: CASSPGDTYTEAFF. DNA of the CDR3: TGTGCCAGCAGCCCCGGCGATACGTACACTGAAGCTTTCTTT.

The chain employs TRBV10-3 and TRBJ2-1, with 12 bases that match TRBD2. J gave up 5 bases and V 6 bases, and 5 bases lay outside the gene matches. CDR1 ENHRY and CDR2 SYGVKD come from the germline V gene. The CDR3 is made up of 15 amino acids. CDR3 region: CAISPRLAGDNEQFF. CDR3 bases: TGTGCCATCAGCCCGAGACTAGCGGGAGACAATGAGCAGTTCTTC.

This clonotype showed up many times. The J gene is TRBJ1-1, the V gene TRBV28; 9 nucleotides agree with TRBD1. The germline V gene encodes CDR1 MDHEN and CDR2 SYDVKM. V lost 2 bases to trimming and J lost 4 bases; unmatched junction nucleotides: 2. There are 14 residues in the CDR3. The CDR3 sequence: CASSLGQGFTEAFF. The CDR3 nucleotides are TGTGCCAGCAGTTTAGGACAGGGGTTCACTGAAGCTTTCTTT.

The chain carries TRBV19 and TRBJ1-5; D is unresolved. Between the trimmed V and J ends, which lost 9 bases and 5 bases, there was a span of 17 bases. The CDR3 consists of 14 residues. CDR1 is LNHDA, CDR2 SQIVND, per germline (reference sequence). The CDR3 is CASRSPTIHQPQHF. The CDR3 DNA is TGTGCCAGCCGCAGTCCGACAATTCATCAGCCCCAGCATTTT.

The CDR3 protein is CAISESTGTYEQYF. For the CDR3, the DNA is TGTGCCATCAGTGAGTCGACAGGGACCTACGAGCAGTACTTC. V is TRBV10-3 and J is TRBJ2-7; 7 nucleotides agree with TRBD1. The CDR3 runs to 14 residues. Losses at the gene ends were 0 bases for V and 2 bases for J; bases not matched to a gene: 1. Germline-derived CDR1 and CDR2 are ENHRY and SYGVKD.

The V gene is TRBV30, the J gene TRBJ2-3, with unresolved D. The CDR3 length is 13 residues. Germline assignment: CDR1 GTSNPN and CDR2 SVGIG (reference sequence). Trimming removed 4 bases at V and 4 bases at J, with 12 bases between. The CDR3 sequence is CAWTLWGADTQYF. The CDR3 DNA follows: TGTGCCTGGACACTTTGGGGTGCAGATACGCAGTATTTT.

The chain carries TRBV4-1 and TRBJ1-1; no clear D. Germline V gene sequence: CDR1 MGHRA, CDR2 YSYEKL. The CDR3 extends over 14 amino acids. The V end lost 1 base, the J end lost 3 bases, and 9 bases lay between the germline ends. This chain's CDR3 is CASSQVPGYTEAFF. CDR3 nucleotide sequence: TGCGCCAGCAGCCAAGTCCCCGGGTACACTGAAGCTTTCTTT.

The chain has TRBV4-1 and TRBJ1-1, with a possible D match to TRBD1 (6 bases). The CDR3 length is 13 residues. Germline values: CDR1 MGHRA, CDR2 YSYEKL. V lost 0 bases and J 10 bases, leaving 12 bases between the germline ends. This chain's CDR3 is CASSQELQGGAFF. CDR3 coding DNA: TGCGCCAGCAGCCAAGAGCTCCAAGGGGGAGCTTTCTTT.

The chain has TRBV5-1 and TRBJ1-2; D is uncertain. V dropped 0 bases and J dropped 6 bases, with 9 bases sitting between them. The CDR3 has 13 amino acids. CDR1 SGHRS and CDR2 YFSETQ come from the germline V gene. The CDR3 bases are TGCGCCAGCAGCTTGGGAGGGCCGGATGGCTACACCTTC. It is translated as CASSLGGPDGYTF.

This clonotype appeared a few times. The chain couples TRBV4-1 to TRBJ1-4, with TRBD1 identical over 9 bases. The junction had 3 bases not matched to a gene; V was cut back by 1 base and J by 6 bases. This CDR3 has 15 amino acids. Germline CDR1 reads MGHRA; CDR2 reads YSYEKL. The CDR3 bases are TGCGCCAGCAGCCAAGTTTGGACAGGGGATGAAAAACTGTTTTTT. As protein: CASSQVWTGDEKLFF.

This clonotype was seen a few times. V usage is TRBV29-1 and J usage is TRBJ2-5, with D perhaps given as TRBD1 or TRBD2 (6 bases each). CDR1 is SQVTM and CDR2 is ANQGSEA in the germline V gene. Between the trimmed V and J ends, which lost 3 bases and 5 bases, there was a span of 10 bases. This CDR3 region has 12 residues. In nucleotides, the CDR3 is TGCAGCGTTGACCCGGGGGCTGAGACCCAGTACTTC. Translated, it gives CSVDPGAETQYF.

The rearrangement links TRBV18 to TRBJ1-1, with D maybe TRBD1 (6 bases). Looked up from germline, CDR1 is KGHSH and CDR2 is LQKENI. The CDR3 length is 15 residues. The V gene lost 2 bases and the J gene lost 0 bases, with 10 bases spanning the gap. CDR3 region: CASSPLSGVNTEAFF. Written as DNA, the CDR3 is TGTGCCAGCTCACCATTATCAGGGGTGAACACTGAAGCTTTCTTT. The variable domain in full, completed from reference TRBV18 and TRBJ1-1, reads NAGVMQNPRHLVRRRGQEARLRCSPMKGHSHVYWYRQLPEEGLKFMVYLQKENIIDESGMPKERFSAEFPKEGPSILRIQQVVRGDSAAYFCASSPLSGVNTEAFFGQGTRLTVV.

This clonotype was detected ten times or more. In DNA form, the CDR3 reads TGTGCCAGCAGTTTTTGGGGGGCGCGACGAGCTTTCTTT. Translation: CASSFWGARRAFF. The chain joins TRBV6-6 to TRBJ1-1; D is perhaps TRBD1 (6 bases). Deletions cut 4 bases from V and 10 bases from J, with 16 bases between. The CDR3 is 13 amino acids. Germline CDR1 and CDR2: MNHNY and SVGAGI (reference sequence).

This clonotype has only a few counts. This chain connects TRBV4-2 to TRBJ2-7; tentatively, D is TRBD2 (6 bases). Germline loops: CDR1 LGHNA, CDR2 YNFKEQ. The V end was cut by 4 bases, the J end by 2 bases, with 15 bases between. The CDR3 has 15 amino acids. The CDR3 sequence: CASSPRLVSPYEQYF. The CDR3 region has the DNA TGTGCCAGCAGCCCCCGACTAGTTAGTCCCTACGAGCAGTACTTC.

Turning to this clonotype: An end of the junction does not agree with germline; a read error may underlie this. V and J are TRBV6-6 and TRBJ1-3; D remains ambiguous. Germline V lookup: CDR1 MNHNY, CDR2 SVGAGI (reference sequence). The CDR3 is made up of 16 amino acids. The CDR3 is CASSYTASSSGTTIYF. CDR3 in DNA: TGTGCCAGCAGTTACACAGCTTCCAGCTCTGGAACCACCATATATTTT.

The J gene is TRBJ1-3, the V gene TRBV18; D ambiguous. V shed 3 bases and J shed 4 bases, with 7 bases lying between them. The germline gives CDR1 KGHSH, CDR2 LQKENI. The CDR3 spans 13 residues. CDR3 in DNA: TGTGCCAGCTCACCGGACGCCGGAAACACCATATATTTT. This gives the protein CASSPDAGNTIYF.

The V and J genes are TRBV4-1 and TRBJ2-7, with TRBD2 identical over 13 bases. Trimming at V came to 1 base and at J to 5 bases, leaving 5 bases not matched to a gene. The CDR3 totals 16 residues. Germline V gene data show CDR1 as MGHRA and CDR2 as YSYEKL. The CDR3 region is CASSQVGLAGVDEQYF. CDR3 coding DNA: TGCGCCAGCAGCCAAGTAGGACTAGCGGGAGTTGACGAGCAGTACTTC.

This clonotype has ten or more counts. The V gene is TRBV10-3, the J gene TRBJ1-2; D possibly corresponds to TRBD1 (6 bases). This CDR3 contains 14 residues. Trimming cost V 8 bases and J 2 bases, with 15 bases left between them. The germline gives CDR1 ENHRY, CDR2 SYGVKD. The CDR3 spells CAIRSLGTNYGYTF. As DNA, the CDR3 is TGTGCCATCCGGAGCCTCGGGACAAACTATGGCTACACCTTC.